This T cell receptor (beta chain) was obtained from a study of cytomegalovirus exposure and HLA in healthy donors. Broader study findings: Specificity of a few CMV-associated chains for CMV antigens was verified in vitro. An analysis was carried out later, and it reportedly showed fewer N-insertions in an Asian-associated ancestry cluster than the roughly 670-donor mean.

The CDR3 is made up of 14 amino acids. The germline V gene encodes CDR1 KGHSH and CDR2 LQKENI. J was trimmed by 2 bases and V by 5 bases; bases with no gene match: 3. On this clone: The target antigen is unknown.

Amplification used 60 Vbeta primers and 13 Jbeta primers. The method was immunoSEQ multiplex PCR; TCRdb's version includes in-frame clones alone and lacks a portion of them. The data contain roughly 150,000 clones, less than 90% of them seen just once; the ten biggest clones take up 2% to 2.5%. The chain recombines TRBV18 with TRBJ1-5; TRBD1 matches at 7 bases. This TCR came from a boy aged 2-15 years in good health and CMV-seronegative. The sequenced material came from PBMCs. CDR3 bases: TGTGCCAGCTCAGTAGACAGGGGCAATCAGCCCCAGCATTTT. This translates into CASSVDRGNQPQHF.